The 19 T cell receptor beta chains in this list originate from one sample, sequenced in a study of early T cells in non-severe SARS-CoV-2 infection. From the 5' RACE reads, TCRdb called clonotypes with MiXCR, one entry per CDR3 protein. Of about 33,000 distinct CDR3 sequences in the sample, around 7% were seen once. The sample was whole blood. The receptors shown here come from an adult who was a healthcare worker with PCR-confirmed SARS-CoV-2 infection or an uninfected control (not recorded which).

A few counts support this clonotype. The chain employs TRBV3-1 and TRBJ2-5; D is possibly TRBD2 (5 bases). The CDR3 covers 16 residues. The V end was cut by 0 bases, the J end by 2 bases, with 13 bases between. Germline CDR1 reads LGHDT; CDR2 reads YNNKEL (reference sequence). The CDR3 here is CASSQDQEVVQETQYF. The CDR3 nucleotides are TGTGCCAGCAGCCAAGATCAGGAGGTCGTTCAAGAGACCCAGTACTTC.

This sequence joins TRBV4-1 and TRBJ1-6, with D possibly TRBD1 on 5 matching bases. Germline CDR1 and CDR2: MGHRA and YSYEKL. The CDR3 contains 13 residues. V lost 1 base to trimming and J lost 10 bases, with 8 bases between them. CDR3 residues: CASSQGRDSPLHF. In DNA, the CDR3 is TGCGCCAGCAGCCAAGGGAGGGACTCACCCCTCCACTTT.

This clonotype has a count of ten or more. This chain links TRBV6-5 with TRBJ1-2; a weak D match, TRBD1 (5 bases). The CDR3 runs 12 residues. V lost 0 bases and J 9 bases, leaving 8 bases between the germline ends. Germline V gene sequence: CDR1 MNHEY, CDR2 SVGAGI. The CDR3 is CASSYSQGRYTF. DNA for the CDR3: TGTGCCAGCAGTTACTCGCAGGGACGCTACACCTTC.

The CDR3 coding sequence is TGTGCCAGTACCCCCCAAAGATACGACTATGGCTACACCTTC. This gives the protein CASTPQRYDYGYTF. The J gene is TRBJ1-2, the V gene TRBV19; D is ambiguous. V lost 7 bases to trimming and J lost 3 bases, with 15 bases between them. The CDR3 is 14 residues long. From germline, CDR1 is LNHDA and CDR2 SQIVND (reference sequence).

This clonotype was recorded many times. The V call is TRBV19, the J call TRBJ1-4; 7 positions agree with TRBD1. V lost 9 bases and J lost 2; bases outside the gene matches: 6. Germline CDR1 LNHDA, CDR2 SQIVND (reference sequence). The CDR3 length is 14 residues. CDR3 nucleotide sequence: TGTGCCAGCGGCACAGGGGCGACTAATGAAAAACTGTTTTTT. Its translation is CASGTGATNEKLFF.

There are many counts of this clonotype. The V call is TRBV12-5, the J call TRBJ2-2; 10 bases map to TRBD1. The CDR3 has 16 amino acids. Germline CDR1 reads LGHNT; CDR2 reads FRNRAP. V shed 1 base and J 3 bases; nucleotides not matched to a gene: 2. CDR3 nucleotides: TGTGCTAGTGGTTTGGGACAGGGGGCTGACACCGGGGAGCTGTTTTTT. It codes for CASGLGQGADTGELFF.

This clonotype came up many times. The J gene is TRBJ2-3, the V gene TRBV12-3 or TRBV12-4, with 9 bases matching TRBD2. This CDR3 comprises 15 residues. V lost 6 bases and J lost 0; bases outside the gene matches: 4. CDR3 amino acids: CASRPTSGSTDTQYF. The CDR3 DNA follows: TGTGCCAGCAGGCCCACTAGCGGGAGCACAGATACGCAGTATTTT.

Only a few counts were recorded for this clonotype. The V call is TRBV7-9, the J call TRBJ2-2; 7 bases are a match to TRBD2. The CDR3 spans 16 residues. Germline V gives CDR1 SEHNR, CDR2 FQNEAQ (reference sequence). Unmatched junction bases numbered 5, after V lost 3 bases and J lost 1 base. CDR3 amino acids: CASSLASGENTGELFF. The CDR3 bases are TGTGCCAGCAGCTTGGCTAGCGGAGAGAACACCGGGGAGCTGTTTTTT.

This clonotype was recorded at least ten times. The CDR3 region is CASSEGEGWGNQPQHF. In nucleotides, the CDR3 is TGTGCCAGCAGTGAAGGGGAGGGCTGGGGAAATCAGCCCCAGCATTTT. The chain links TRBV6-1 to TRBJ1-5; no clear D gene. V shed 1 base and J shed 4 bases, with 14 bases lying between them. From germline, CDR1 is MNHNS and CDR2 SASEGT. The CDR3 has 16 amino acids.

The rearrangement uses TRBV7-9 and TRBJ2-5, with D unresolved. The CDR3 loop spans 13 amino acids. The germline V gene encodes CDR1 SEHNR and CDR2 FQNEAQ (reference sequence). V was clipped by 5 bases and J by 2 bases, with 9 bases between them. The CDR3 coding sequence is TGTGCCAGCAGCGCCACATTACAAGAGACCCAGTACTTC. Encoded protein: CASSATLQETQYF.

This clonotype was observed a few times. The chain recombines TRBV27 with TRBJ2-3; 10 bases line up with TRBD2. Germline CDR1 is MNHEY and CDR2 is SMNVEV (reference sequence). The junction had 7 bases not matched to a gene; V was cut back by 7 bases and J by 6 bases. This CDR3 is 14 amino acids long. For the CDR3, the DNA is TGTGCCAGCACTTTTAGCGGGAGGTATGATACGCAGTATTTT. Its translation is CASTFSGRYDTQYF.

This chain links TRBV7-2 with TRBJ2-7, with TRBD1 identical over 9 bases. J lost 9 bases, V lost 1 base, and 10 bases had no gene match. CDR1 is SGHTA, CDR2 FQGNSA, per germline. The CDR3 has 15 residues. This chain's CDR3 is CASSLGWTGEMGQYF. The CDR3, as DNA: TGTGCCAGCAGCTTAGGGTGGACAGGGGAAATGGGGCAGTACTTC.

Regarding this clonotype: A read error may produce the germline difference seen at one junction end. The J gene is TRBJ2-1, the V gene TRBV4-1; D not certain. From germline, CDR1 is MGHRA and CDR2 YSYEKL. This CDR3 is built from 15 residues. CDR3 sequence (DNA): TGCGCCAGCAGTCAAGATATTTCCGGATACAATGAGCAGTTCTTC. This translates into CASSQDISGYNEQFF.

In its sample, this clonotype is medium-sized. This chain connects TRBV7-3 to TRBJ1-5; D might be TRBD1 (5 bases). The V gene's germline CDR1 is SGHTA and CDR2 FQGTGA. V was cut by 4 bases and J by 4 bases, with 23 bases left in between. This CDR3 has 18 amino acids. As DNA, the CDR3 is TGTGCCAGCAGCTCAAGCCAGAGAACAGGTAGGGCAAATCAGCCCCAGCATTTT. It translates to CASSSSQRTGRANQPQHF.

V gene TRBV6-1 combines with J gene TRBJ2-1; 7 nucleotides align to TRBD2. Looked up from germline, CDR1 is MNHNS and CDR2 is SASEGT. The V segment lost 1 base and the J segment 13 bases; nucleotides outside the gene matches: 10. The CDR3 spans 14 residues. The CDR3 protein is CASSEGTSSQPQFF. The DNA for the CDR3 is TGTGCCAGCAGTGAAGGGACTAGTTCGCAGCCTCAGTTCTTC.

This clonotype was seen at least ten times. This sequence joins TRBV24-1 and TRBJ2-2, with D possibly TRBD2 on 5 matching bases. This CDR3 is built from 16 residues. Germline-derived CDR1 and CDR2 are KGHDR and SFDVKD. V was shortened by 7 bases and J by 1 base, with 15 bases between the two germline ends. CDR3 sequence: CATSQRPGLNTGELFF. The CDR3 DNA follows: TGTGCCACCAGCCAACGGCCAGGACTGAACACCGGGGAGCTGTTTTTT.

This clonotype was detected ten times or more. The genes are TRBV20-1 and TRBJ2-7; 7 nucleotides align to TRBD2. Germline V gene sequence: CDR1 DFQATT, CDR2 SNEGSKA (reference sequence). J lost 0 bases, V lost 3 bases, and 11 bases had no gene match. CDR3 length: 16 amino acids. CDR3 region: CSAREPGTTFSYEQYF. The DNA for the CDR3 is TGCAGTGCTAGGGAGCCCGGGACTACCTTCTCCTACGAGCAGTACTTC.

This chain uses TRBV20-1 with TRBJ1-1; TRBD1 might be the D (6 bases). Germline CDR1 and CDR2: DFQATT and SNEGSKA (reference sequence). Trimming left V 2 bases short and J 1 base short, with 14 bases between. The CDR3 sequence is 15 residues long. The CDR3 region is CSARTMGTKNTEAFF. The CDR3 coding sequence is TGCAGTGCTAGAACGATGGGGACAAAGAACACTGAAGCTTTCTTT.

This clonotype was observed many times. The V and J genes are TRBV19 and TRBJ2-1, with 8 bases that match TRBD2. The CDR3 runs to 16 residues. Germline lookup yields CDR1 LNHDA and CDR2 SQIVND (reference sequence). Unmatched junction bases numbered 6, after V lost 5 bases and J lost 0 bases. The CDR3 loop reads CASSVLAGSSYNEQFF. CDR3 DNA: TGTGCCAGTAGTGTATTAGCGGGGAGCTCCTACAATGAGCAGTTCTTC.